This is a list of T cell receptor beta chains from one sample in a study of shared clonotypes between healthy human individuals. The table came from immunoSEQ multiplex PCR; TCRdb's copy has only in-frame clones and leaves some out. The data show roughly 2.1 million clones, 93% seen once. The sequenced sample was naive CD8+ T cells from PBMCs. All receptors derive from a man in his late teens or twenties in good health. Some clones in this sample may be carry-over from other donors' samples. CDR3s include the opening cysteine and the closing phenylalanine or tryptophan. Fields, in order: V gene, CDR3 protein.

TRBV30	CAWNSINEQFF
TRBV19	CASSMAGANVLTF
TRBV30	CAWDYLRTQETQYF
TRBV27	CASSLLGSGEQYF
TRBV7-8	CASSERDRGINTEAFF
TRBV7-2	CASSTRGGKNTGELFF
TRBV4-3	CASSQGTGGEWGLLNEQFF
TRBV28	CASSFEGLAGELFF
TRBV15	CATSGPSGYNEQFF
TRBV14	CASSRFGDRAYEQYF
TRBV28	CASSLRFKDSTFF
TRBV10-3	CAISETGEQYF
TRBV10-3	CAIGTGTGDPLNTEAFF
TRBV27	CASSSMTGGGPYEQYF
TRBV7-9	CASSATGGNQPQHF
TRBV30	CAWGDSNQPQHF
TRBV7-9	CASSSGSVYEQYF
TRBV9	CASSTRPGTEAFF
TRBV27	CASSLVPGQGGDTEAFF
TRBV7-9	CATTEGGVPQHF
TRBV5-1	CASSLAIVGGHYNEQFF
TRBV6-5	CASSRSYNEQFF
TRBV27	CASSLLSGYGYTF
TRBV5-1	CASSFIQGANYYGYTF
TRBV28	CASSLRARSTEAFF
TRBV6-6	CASSYSIGPLNEQFF
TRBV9	CASSVSGRYANTGELFF
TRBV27	CASTGLAELPLSSTDTQYF
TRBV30	CAWSGTGYNEQFF
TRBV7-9	CASSLAINRDGYTF
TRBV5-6	CASSLRSRGDEQFF
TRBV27	CASSLRGAYNEQFF
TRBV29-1	CSAEPGTNTEAFF
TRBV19	CASGADPPRTEAFF
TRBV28	CASSFGGLSGNTIYF
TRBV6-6	CASHFALDYEQYF
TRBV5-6	CASSWVPQSQDRFYGYTF
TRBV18	CASSPSRTGGNEQYF
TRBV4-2	CASSQSSLTEAFF
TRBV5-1	CASSLTGGTEAFF
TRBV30	CAWSVRPQGAEAFF
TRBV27	CATSIGEGTGELFF
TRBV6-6	CASSPRHFSNQPQHF
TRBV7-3	CASSPTGAGGWETQYF
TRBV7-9	CASRLGLAGGDEQFF
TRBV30	CAWNSQRDVNTEAFF
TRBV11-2	CASSQRDRGLFGYTF
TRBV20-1	CSVRQYNEQFF
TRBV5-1	CASSPGLAGGNQETQYF
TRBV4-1	CASSQVPGAYEQYF
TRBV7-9	CASSQGPWGTGNTIYF
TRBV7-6	CASSSSLYNEQFF
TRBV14	CASSPRTVNTEAFF